The 24 T cell receptor beta chains given below trace back to one sample, sequenced in a study of TIL therapy for anti-PD-1-resistant metastatic lung cancer. Time point here: pre-treatment sample, taken before nivolumab and TIL therapy. This was the immunoSEQ v3 assay. Here immunoSEQ multiplex PCR was the method, and the copy in TCRdb shows in-frame clones only, minus some. The sample has approximately 57,000 clones, roughly 77% seen once. This specimen was blood, taken at baseline. The receptors originated from a person aged 30 to 80 with non-small cell lung cancer.

V and J are TRBV21-1 and TRBJ1-3; whether TRBD1, the table's D call, matches the DNA was not checked. TRBV21-1 is a recognized pseudogene. CDR3 length: 17 amino acids. CDR3 bases: TGTGCCACCTATAAACCAGGGCAGGGAACCTCTGGAAACACCATATATTTT. It specifies CATYKPGQGTSGNTIYF.

V usage is TRBV6-2 or TRBV6-3 and J usage is TRBJ2-1; no definite D call. Looked up from germline, CDR1 is MNHEY and CDR2 is SVGEGT. CDR3 size: 11 residues. Trimming took 4 bases from V and 7 from J, leaving 5 bases between them. CDR3 nucleotide sequence: TGTGCCAGCAGTTCCCTAAATGAGCAGTTCTTC. Translating gives CASSSLNEQFF.

The chain employs TRBV11-2 and TRBJ2-7; D may match TRBD1 or TRBD2 (5 bases each). V lost 4 bases, J lost 6 bases, and 10 bases lay in between. Germline CDR1 reads SGHAT; CDR2 reads FQNNGV. CDR3 length: 12 residues. CDR3 bases: TGTGCCAGCAGCTGGGACGGCGGCGAGCAGTACTTC. Protein sequence: CASSWDGGEQYF.

The J gene is TRBJ1-5, the V gene TRBV19; D not certain. Germline-derived CDR1 and CDR2 are LNHDA and SQIVND (reference sequence). This CDR3 is built from 14 residues. V lost 1 base and J lost 9, with 13 bases in between. The DNA for the CDR3 is TGTGCCAGTAGTATAGGCGGGCCGTCGCGGCCCCAGCATTTT. This gives the protein CASSIGGPSRPQHF.

This clone was counted a few times. The chain recombines TRBV2 with TRBJ2-7; 9 nucleotides line up with TRBD1. The ends lost 11 bases at V and 2 bases at J; junction bases unmatched: 7. Germline CDR1 reads SNHLY; CDR2 reads FYNNEI. This CDR3 spans 13 amino acids. The CDR3 DNA is TGTGCCTCCCGGGACAGGGTCCCCTACGAGCAGTACTTC. Translating gives CASRDRVPYEQYF.

The chain employs TRBV6-2 or TRBV6-3 and TRBJ1-1, with 8 bases matching TRBD1. Losses at the gene ends were 1 base for V and 7 bases for J; bases not matched to a gene: 5. The CDR3 covers 14 residues. Germline V gene data show CDR1 as MNHEY and CDR2 as SVGEGT. The CDR3 here is CASSYYDRGGEAFF. CDR3 coding DNA: TGTGCCAGCAGTTACTATGACAGGGGCGGTGAAGCTTTCTTT.

This clone appeared a few times. The chain carries TRBV5-1 and TRBJ2-2, with D tentatively TRBD1 (6 bases). Germline loops: CDR1 SGHRS, CDR2 YFSETQ. The CDR3 runs to 13 residues. V was cut by 3 bases and J by 7 bases, with 10 bases left in between. For the CDR3, the DNA is TGCGCCAGCAGCTCACAGGGTGTCGGGGAGCTGTTTTTT. This encodes CASSSQGVGELFF.

The chain recombines TRBV9 with TRBJ2-1; 8 nucleotides agree with TRBD2. The CDR3 runs to 15 residues. The V gene end was trimmed by 3 bases and the J gene end by 5 bases; junction bases not matched to a gene: 7. In germline, CDR1 is SGDLS, CDR2 YYNGEE. CDR3 in DNA: TGTGCCAGCAGCGAGGAAATTAGCGGGAACAATGAGCAGTTCTTC. It is translated as CASSEEISGNNEQFF.

The rearrangement links TRBV5-4 to TRBJ2-3; no reliable D call. The CDR3 totals 12 residues. With 1 base removed from V and 6 bases from J, the gap between germline ends came to 6 bases. Germline V CDR1 and CDR2: SGHNT, YYREEE (reference sequence). CDR3 in amino acids: CASSLTLDTQYF. CDR3 DNA sequence: TGTGCCAGCAGCTTGACCTTGGATACGCAGTATTTT.

The chain links TRBV10-2 to TRBJ2-5; maybe TRBD2 (5 bases). CDR3 length: 13 amino acids. The ends were cut back, 6 bases at V and 5 bases at J, with 13 bases in the middle. Germline V gene lookup returns CDR1 WSHSY and CDR2 SAAADI. CDR3 protein: CASSLTGLETQYF. The CDR3 DNA is TGCGCCAGCAGCCTGACCGGACTGGAGACCCAGTACTTC.

This chain uses TRBV10-1 with TRBJ2-1, with 7 positions matching TRBD1. This CDR3 spans 13 amino acids. J lost 5 bases, V lost 5 bases, and 3 bases had no gene match. Germline CDR1 is WNHNN and CDR2 is SYGVQD (reference sequence). The CDR3 loop reads CASSRDRHNEQFF. Here the CDR3 DNA reads TGCGCCAGCAGTCGGGACAGACACAATGAGCAGTTCTTC.

This clone was recorded a few times. J is TRBJ2-1 and V is TRBV4-2; TRBD2 aligns across 16 bases. The CDR3 loop spans 19 amino acids. Germline CDR1 LGHNA, CDR2 YNFKEQ. Unmatched junction bases numbered 4, after V lost 0 bases and J lost 2 bases. CDR3 sequence reads: CASSQDPGLAGGPYNEQFF. In nucleotides, the CDR3 is TGTGCCAGCAGCCAAGATCCGGGACTAGCGGGGGGGCCCTACAATGAGCAGTTCTTC.

Worth noting for this clone: Other DNA sequences in the sample encode the same CDR3. The V gene is TRBV18, the J gene TRBJ1-4; D gene ambiguous. The CDR3 loop spans 13 amino acids. With 2 bases removed from V and 6 bases from J, the gap between germline ends came to 7 bases. The V gene's germline CDR1 is KGHSH and CDR2 LQKENI. CDR3 sequence: CASSPGSDEKLFF. In DNA form, the CDR3 reads TGTGCCAGCTCACCAGGGTCGGATGAAAAACTGTTTTTT.

The V call is TRBV19, the J call TRBJ1-2, with 8 bases that match TRBD1. The CDR3 is made up of 13 amino acids. V lost 7 bases and J lost 4; bases outside the gene matches: 5. The V gene's germline CDR1 is LNHDA and CDR2 SQIVND (reference sequence). As DNA, the CDR3 is TGTGCCAGTACCGGGACAGGAACCTATGGCTACACCTTC. This gives the protein CASTGTGTYGYTF.

The V gene is TRBV11-2, the J gene TRBJ1-5, with D uncertain. The CDR3 totals 14 residues. CDR1 SGHAT and CDR2 FQNNGV come from the germline V gene. Trimming removed 1 base at V and 0 bases at J, with 4 bases between. DNA of the CDR3: TGTGCCAGCAGCTTAGTTGGTAGCAATCAGCCCCAGCATTTT. Translation gives CASSLVGSNQPQHF.

This chain joins TRBV7-9 and TRBJ2-3; D gene uncertain. This CDR3 spans 15 amino acids. V was clipped by 5 bases and J by 2 bases, with 14 bases between them. Germline values: CDR1 SEHNR, CDR2 FQNEAQ (reference sequence). CDR3 nucleotides: TGTGCCAGCAGCGCCGCATTGGGAAACACAGATACGCAGTATTTT. This gives the protein CASSAALGNTDTQYF.

This chain links TRBV6-6 with TRBJ1-2, with unresolved D. CDR3 size: 13 residues. The germline V gene encodes CDR1 MNHNY and CDR2 SVGAGI (reference sequence). V gave up 11 bases and J gave up 3 bases, with 16 bases separating them. This chain's CDR3 is CAHSEGPDYGYTF. In DNA, the CDR3 is TGTGCCCACAGCGAGGGTCCGGACTATGGCTACACCTTC.

The J gene is TRBJ2-3, the V gene TRBV5-1; no clear D. V lost 4 bases to trimming and J lost 6 bases, with 12 bases between them. The CDR3 is 13 amino acids. Germline V gene lookup returns CDR1 SGHRS and CDR2 YFSETQ. The CDR3 DNA reads TGCGCCAGCAGCCCAAGTTTGACGGATACGCAGTATTTT. It codes for CASSPSLTDTQYF.

The chain has TRBV5-1 and TRBJ2-5; D unresolved. Germline CDR1 is SGHRS and CDR2 is YFSETQ. The CDR3 has 13 amino acids. V lost 2 bases, J lost 5 bases, and 10 bases lay in between. The CDR3 loop is CASSFNSQETQYF. The CDR3 DNA follows: TGCGCCAGCAGCTTTAATAGTCAGGAGACCCAGTACTTC.

The rearrangement links TRBV2 to TRBJ1-2; D is possibly TRBD1 (5 bases). CDR1 is SNHLY, CDR2 FYNNEI, per germline. The CDR3 loop spans 14 amino acids. The V and J ends lost 5 bases and 0 bases respectively, with 10 bases between them. The CDR3 DNA is TGTGCCAGCAGTTGGGACGGTGCTAACTATGGCTACACCTTC. Translated, it gives CASSWDGANYGYTF.

This chain connects TRBV19 to TRBJ2-1, with D unresolved. From germline, CDR1 is LNHDA and CDR2 SQIVND (reference sequence). Trimming left V 2 bases short and J 7 bases short, with 12 bases between. The CDR3 runs 14 residues. The CDR3 spells CASSISVLGNEQFF. CDR3 nucleotides: TGTGCCAGTAGTATAAGCGTTTTGGGGAATGAGCAGTTCTTC.

The V call is TRBV28, the J call TRBJ1-2; D not resolved. The CDR3 totals 13 residues. The V end lost 1 base, the J end lost 8 bases, and 11 bases lay between the germline ends. The germline gives CDR1 MDHEN, CDR2 SYDVKM. For the CDR3, the DNA is TGTGCCAGCAGTTTATCTGGTCCGCAGGGCTACACCTTC. This sequence encodes CASSLSGPQGYTF.

The chain recombines TRBV7-2 with TRBJ2-6; D ambiguous. The V and J ends lost 4 bases and 5 bases respectively, with 9 bases between them. Per the germline V gene, CDR1 is SGHTA and CDR2 is FQGNSA. The CDR3 has 14 amino acids. As DNA, the CDR3 is TGTGCCAGCAGCTCCCCTTTATGGGCCAACGTCCTGACTTTC. Its protein product is CASSSPLWANVLTF.

The CDR3 sequence: CASSTQGAQPQHF. CDR3 nucleotides: TGTGCCAGCAGTACACAGGGGGCTCAGCCCCAGCATTTT. The gene calls are TRBV6-2 or TRBV6-3 and TRBJ1-5; 9 positions agree with TRBD1. This CDR3 has 13 amino acids. Looked up from germline, CDR1 is MNHEY and CDR2 is SVGEGT. V was clipped by 5 bases and J by 6 bases; unmatched bases: 2.